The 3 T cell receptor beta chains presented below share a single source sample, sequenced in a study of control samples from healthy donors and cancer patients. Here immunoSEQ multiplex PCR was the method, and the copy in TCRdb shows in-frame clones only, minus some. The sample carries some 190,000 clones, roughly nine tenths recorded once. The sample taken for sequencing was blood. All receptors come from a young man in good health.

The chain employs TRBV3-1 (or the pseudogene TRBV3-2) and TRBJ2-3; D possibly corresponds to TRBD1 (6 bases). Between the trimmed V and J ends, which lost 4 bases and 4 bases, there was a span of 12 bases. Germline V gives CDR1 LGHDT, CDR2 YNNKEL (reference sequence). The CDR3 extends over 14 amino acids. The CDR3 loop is CASSRGGRPDTQYF. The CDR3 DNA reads TGTGCCAGCAGCCGAGGGGGTCGCCCAGATACGCAGTATTTT.

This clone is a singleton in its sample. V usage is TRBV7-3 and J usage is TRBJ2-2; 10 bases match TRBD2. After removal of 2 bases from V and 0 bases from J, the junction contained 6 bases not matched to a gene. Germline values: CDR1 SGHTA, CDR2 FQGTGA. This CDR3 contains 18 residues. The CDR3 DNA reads TGTGCCAGCAGCTTATATCCTAGCGGGGGTACGAACACCGGGGAGCTGTTTTTT. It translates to CASSLYPSGGTNTGELFF.

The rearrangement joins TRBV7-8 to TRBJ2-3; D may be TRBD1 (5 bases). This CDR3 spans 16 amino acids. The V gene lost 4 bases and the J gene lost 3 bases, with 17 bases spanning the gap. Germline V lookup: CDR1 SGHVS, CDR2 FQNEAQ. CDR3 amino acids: CASSSRTRSSTDTQYF. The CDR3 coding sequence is TGTGCCAGCAGCTCCCGGACACGGAGTAGTACAGATACGCAGTATTTT. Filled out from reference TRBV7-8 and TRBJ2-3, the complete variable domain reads GAGVSQSPRYKVAKRGQDVALRCDPISGHVSLFWYQQALGQGPEFLTYFQNEAQLDKSGLPSDRFFAERPEGSVSTLKIQRTQQEDSAVYLCASSSRTRSSTDTQYFGPGTRLTVL.